This is a list of T cell receptor beta chains from one sample in a study of T cell responses to AZD1222 COVID-19 vaccine. Using immunoSEQ multiplex PCR, the repertoire was profiled, and TCRdb retains in-frame clones only, with some absent. The sample includes around 54,000 clones, around 88% of them seen just once. The source material was peripheral blood, sampled 28 days after the second AZD1222 dose. The receptors stem from an adult who received the AZD1222 COVID-19 vaccine. Both conserved end residues are part of each CDR3. The order of the fields is D gene, J gene, clone size, V gene, CDR3 DNA, CDR3 protein. D genes are given only for firm matches. Some rows mark clone size as missing; the rest say once, few, many or name a class of expanded clone.

NA,TRBJ2-7,NA,TRBV5-6,TGTGCCAGCAGCTTGGGTCGCCTCTCCTACGAGCAGTACTTC,CASSLGRLSYEQYF
TRBD1,TRBJ2-7,NA,TRBV19,TGTGCCCGACAGAGGGGGCAAGGCAACGAGCAGTACTTC,CARQRGQGNEQYF
TRBD1,TRBJ1-1,NA,TRBV6-5,TGTGCCAGCAGTTACTCCCACAGGGGGCAAACTGAAGCTTTCTTT,CASSYSHRGQTEAFF
TRBD1,TRBJ1-2,few,TRBV28,TGTGCCAGCAGTATCGCCGGGACAGGTTATGGCTACACCTTC,CASSIAGTGYGYTF
TRBD1,TRBJ1-1,NA,TRBV28,TGTGCCAGCAGTTTACTTGGGCAGGGGGTTGTGAACACTGAAGCTTTCTTT,CASSLLGQGVVNTEAFF
NA,TRBJ1-4,NA,TRBV28,TGTGCCAGCAGGCCAGGTTTTGCAACTAATGAAAAACTGTTTTTT,CASRPGFATNEKLFF
NA,TRBJ2-3,NA,TRBV28,TGTGCCAGCAGTTTATCTCAAGATACGCAGTATTTT,CASSLSQDTQYF
TRBD2,TRBJ2-2,NA,TRBV5-4,TGTGCCAGCAGGCCCGGGACTAGCGGGTCCTCGAACACCGGGGAGCTGTTTTTT,CASRPGTSGSSNTGELFF
NA,TRBJ2-1,NA,TRBV9,TGTGCCAGCAGCGAACAGTACAATGAGCAGTTCTTC,CASSEQYNEQFF
NA,TRBJ1-2,NA,TRBV28,TGTGCCAGCAGTGGCCATTCAGGGGACTATGGCTACACCTTC,CASSGHSGDYGYTF
NA,TRBJ2-7,NA,TRBV7-2,TGTGCCAGCAGCTTCTCCTACGAGCAGTACTTC,CASSFSYEQYF
NA,TRBJ2-1,NA,TRBV11-3,TGTGCCAGCAGCTTTCAATACAATGAGCAGTTCTTC,CASSFQYNEQFF
NA,TRBJ1-6,once,TRBV4-3,TGCGCCAGCAGCCAAGATATGGGGCGCACCGAACCCCTCCACTTT,CASSQDMGRTEPLHF
NA,TRBJ1-1,once,TRBV14,TGTGCCAGCAGCCAAGTTTACACTGAAGCTTTCTTT,CASSQVYTEAFF